Below, one T cell receptor beta chain is given with its context. As handled by the study authors: Estimation of nucleated cell counts relied on the amplification of reference gene primers. Libraries were prepared by immunoSEQ multiplex PCR; TCRdb keeps only in-frame clonotypes and omits some of them. The V and J calls and clone size come from that table; D and trimming were worked out from the DNA. The table includes 150,000 to 170,000 clones, over 75% detected once. These data are taken from a study of blood T cell repertoires in COVID-19. As for the study in general: The study drew acute and convalescent COVID-19 samples from the United States, Italy and Spain.

During active infection, Seattle patients enrolled and were then monitored through disease. V lost 7 bases and J 7 bases, leaving 17 bases between the germline ends. The CDR3 covers 13 residues. The TCR originated in a man aged 60-69 years with COVID-19, enrolled during active disease. Material: peripheral blood. J is TRBJ2-7 and V is TRBV12-3 or TRBV12-4, with D possibly being TRBD1 (6 bases). The CDR3 coding sequence is TGTGCCAGCACCCCCAGGGGCCCGGGGGAGCAGTACTTC. The encoded protein is CASTPRGPGEQYF.